The sample holds a few counts of the clone carrying this T cell receptor (beta chain). Its specificity is unknown. This sample is part of a study of T-cell memory formation after mild COVID-19. The overall study: The study found TCR clusters largely donor specific.

Study observations and caveats: Day 15 to 85 contracting clones showed balanced CD4/CD8; later expanders leaned CD4+. There were some responding clones in pre-infection memory, which suggested that cross-reactive memory had joined.

Researchers used 5'RACE with constant-segment primers to make TCR alpha and TCR beta cDNA libraries that carry sample barcodes and UMIs. TCRdb analysed the 5' RACE reads with MiXCR anew, one entry per CDR3 protein. The profile covers approximately 570,000 distinct CDR3 sequences, with approximately 18% appearing a single time and around 12% taken by the ten largest. The specimen was PBMCs or a T cell subset sorted from them (not recorded which). The source is an adult woman who had mild COVID-19 (a few samples of this study predate the infection). Cell type and time point are not known.

The CDR3 region has the DNA TGTGCCTGGAATTGGGGGATAGCACGCGACACCGGGGAGCTGTTTTTT. Amino acids: CAWNWGIARDTGELFF. The V gene is TRBV30, the J gene TRBJ2-2, with D perhaps assigned TRBD1 or TRBD2 (5 bases each). Trimming removed 4 bases at V and 3 bases at J, with 18 bases between. CDR1 GTSNPN and CDR2 SVGIG come from the germline V gene (reference sequence). This CDR3 spans 16 amino acids.